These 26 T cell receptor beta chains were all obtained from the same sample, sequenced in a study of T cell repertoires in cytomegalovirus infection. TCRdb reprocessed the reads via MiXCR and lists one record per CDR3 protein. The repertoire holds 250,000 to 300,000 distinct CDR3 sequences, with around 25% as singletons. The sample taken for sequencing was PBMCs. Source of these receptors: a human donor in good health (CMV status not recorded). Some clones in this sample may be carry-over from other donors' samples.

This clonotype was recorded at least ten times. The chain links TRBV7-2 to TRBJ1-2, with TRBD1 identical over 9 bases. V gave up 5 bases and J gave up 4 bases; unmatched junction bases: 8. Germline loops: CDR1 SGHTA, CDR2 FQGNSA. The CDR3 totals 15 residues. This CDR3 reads CASSRTGADLYGYTF. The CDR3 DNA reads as TGTGCCAGCAGCCGGACAGGGGCGGACCTCTATGGCTACACCTTC.

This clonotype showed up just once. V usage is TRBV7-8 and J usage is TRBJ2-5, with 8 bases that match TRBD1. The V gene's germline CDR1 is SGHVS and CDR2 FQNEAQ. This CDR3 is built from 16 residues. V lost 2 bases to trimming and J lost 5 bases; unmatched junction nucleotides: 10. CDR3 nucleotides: TGTGCCAGCAGCTTACAAGGCAGGGGGCGCGGGGAGACCCAGTACTTC. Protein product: CASSLQGRGRGETQYF.

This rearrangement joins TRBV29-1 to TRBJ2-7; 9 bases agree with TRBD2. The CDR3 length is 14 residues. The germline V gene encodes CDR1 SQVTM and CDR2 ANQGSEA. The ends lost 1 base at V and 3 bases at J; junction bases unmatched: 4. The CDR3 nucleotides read TGCAGCGTTGAAGGGACTAGCGATCGCTACGAGCAGTACTTC. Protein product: CSVEGTSDRYEQYF.

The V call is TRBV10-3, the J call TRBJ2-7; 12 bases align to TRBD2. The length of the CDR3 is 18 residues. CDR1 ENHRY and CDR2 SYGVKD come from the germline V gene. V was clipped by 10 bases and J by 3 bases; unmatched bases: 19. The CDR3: CATASGQDGLAGNYEQYF. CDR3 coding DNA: TGTGCCACCGCGTCTGGGCAGGACGGACTAGCGGGGAACTACGAGCAGTACTTC.

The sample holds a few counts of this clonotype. This chain's CDR3 is CASSPEGRYTDTQYF. CDR3 DNA: TGTGCCAGCAGCCCAGAAGGCAGATACACAGATACGCAGTATTTT. The rearrangement uses TRBV7-3 and TRBJ2-3; no clear D gene. V was pared by 5 bases and J by 2 bases, with 14 bases between. The CDR3 consists of 15 residues. Per the germline V gene, CDR1 is SGHTA and CDR2 is FQGTGA.

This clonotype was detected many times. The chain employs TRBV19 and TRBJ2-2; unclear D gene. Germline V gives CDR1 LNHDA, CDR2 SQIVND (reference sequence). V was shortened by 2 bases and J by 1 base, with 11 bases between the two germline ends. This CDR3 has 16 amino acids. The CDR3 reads CASSIKGAMNTGELFF. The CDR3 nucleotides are TGTGCCAGTAGTATAAAAGGCGCGATGAACACCGGGGAGCTGTTTTTT.

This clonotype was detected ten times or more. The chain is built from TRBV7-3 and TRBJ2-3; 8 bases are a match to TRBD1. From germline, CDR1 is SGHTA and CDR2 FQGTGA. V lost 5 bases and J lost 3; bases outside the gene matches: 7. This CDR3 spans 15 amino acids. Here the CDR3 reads CASSPGQGGTDTQYF. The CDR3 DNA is TGTGCCAGCAGCCCTGGACAGGGTGGGACAGATACGCAGTATTTT.

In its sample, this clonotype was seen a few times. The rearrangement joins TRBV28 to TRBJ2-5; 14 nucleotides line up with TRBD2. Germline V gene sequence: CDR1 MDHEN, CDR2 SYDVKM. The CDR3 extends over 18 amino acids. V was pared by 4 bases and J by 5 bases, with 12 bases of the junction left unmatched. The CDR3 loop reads CASSSALGTSGSGETQYF. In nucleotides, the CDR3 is TGTGCCAGCAGTTCCGCCCTCGGGACTAGCGGGAGTGGGGAGACCCAGTACTTC.

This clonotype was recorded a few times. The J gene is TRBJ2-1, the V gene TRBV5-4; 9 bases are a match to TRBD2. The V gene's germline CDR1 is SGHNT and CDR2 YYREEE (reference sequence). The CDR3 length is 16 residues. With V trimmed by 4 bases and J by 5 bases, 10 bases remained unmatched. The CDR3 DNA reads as TGTGCCAGCAGCCTCCCGGCGGGAGGGCTAAACAATGAGCAGTTCTTC. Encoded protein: CASSLPAGGLNNEQFF.

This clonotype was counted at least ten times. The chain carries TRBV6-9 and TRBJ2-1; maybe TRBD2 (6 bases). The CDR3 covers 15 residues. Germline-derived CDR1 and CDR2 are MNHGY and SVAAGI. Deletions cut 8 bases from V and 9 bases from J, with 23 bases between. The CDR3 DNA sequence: TGTGCCAGCCCACACCCGGGACTCCAAGGTCGTGAGCAGTTCTTC. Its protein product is CASPHPGLQGREQFF.

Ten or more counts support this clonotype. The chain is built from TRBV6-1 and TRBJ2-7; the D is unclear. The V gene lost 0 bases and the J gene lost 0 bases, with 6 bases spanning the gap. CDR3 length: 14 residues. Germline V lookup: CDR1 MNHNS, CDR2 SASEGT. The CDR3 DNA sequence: TGTGCCAGCAGTGAAGCAGGGTTCTCCTACGAGCAGTACTTC. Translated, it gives CASSEAGFSYEQYF.

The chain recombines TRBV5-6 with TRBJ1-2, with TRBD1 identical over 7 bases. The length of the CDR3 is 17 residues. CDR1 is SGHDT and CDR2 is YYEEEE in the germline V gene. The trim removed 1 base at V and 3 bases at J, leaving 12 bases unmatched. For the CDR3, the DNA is TGTGCCAGCAGCTTGTCAATCCCCGGGACAGACTACTATGGCTACACCTTC. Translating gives CASSLSIPGTDYYGYTF.

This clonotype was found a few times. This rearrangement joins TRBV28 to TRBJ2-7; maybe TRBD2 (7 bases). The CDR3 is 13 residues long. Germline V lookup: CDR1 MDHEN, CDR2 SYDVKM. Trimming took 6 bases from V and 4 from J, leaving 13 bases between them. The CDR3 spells CASRQGGEYEQYF. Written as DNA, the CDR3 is TGTGCCAGCAGACAGGGAGGGGAGTACGAGCAGTACTTC.

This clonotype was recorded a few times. The CDR3 region is CASSLLSAKTSGGGYEQFF. CDR3 coding DNA: TGTGCCAGCAGTTTATTAAGTGCGAAGACTAGCGGGGGTGGTTATGAGCAGTTCTTC. The chain combines TRBV28 with TRBJ2-1, with 12 bases matching TRBD2. Germline CDR1 and CDR2: MDHEN and SYDVKM. CDR3 size: 19 residues. With V trimmed by 1 base and J by 8 bases, 15 bases remained unmatched. Full variable domain (remainder filled in from reference TRBV28 and TRBJ2-1): DVKVTQSSRYLVKRTGEKVFLECVQDMDHENMFWYRQDPGLGLRLIYFSYDVKMKEKGDIPEGYSVSREKKERFSLILESASTNQTSMYLCASSLLSAKTSGGGYEQFFGPGTRLTVL.

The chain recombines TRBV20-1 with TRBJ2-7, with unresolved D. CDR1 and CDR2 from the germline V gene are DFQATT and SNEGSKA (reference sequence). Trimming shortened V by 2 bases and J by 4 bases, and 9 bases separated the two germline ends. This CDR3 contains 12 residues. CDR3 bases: TGCAGTGCTAGACTAGACGTATACGAGCAGTACTTC. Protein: CSARLDVYEQYF.

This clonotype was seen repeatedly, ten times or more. The CDR3 DNA follows: TGTGCCAGCAGCTCAACCACCAGCGGGGGCACAGATACGCAGTATTTT. Its protein is CASSSTTSGGTDTQYF. The chain uses TRBV27 and TRBJ2-3; 7 nucleotides line up with TRBD2. The CDR3 has 16 amino acids. The junction had 10 bases not matched to a gene; V was cut back by 6 bases and J by 1 base. Germline loops: CDR1 MNHEY, CDR2 SMNVEV (reference sequence).

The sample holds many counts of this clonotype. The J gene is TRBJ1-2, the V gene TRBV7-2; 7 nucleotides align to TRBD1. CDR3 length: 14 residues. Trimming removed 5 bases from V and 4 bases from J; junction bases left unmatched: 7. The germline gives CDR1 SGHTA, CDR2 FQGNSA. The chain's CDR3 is CASSNSGTAYGYTF. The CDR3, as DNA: TGTGCCAGCAGCAATTCCGGGACAGCCTATGGCTACACCTTC.

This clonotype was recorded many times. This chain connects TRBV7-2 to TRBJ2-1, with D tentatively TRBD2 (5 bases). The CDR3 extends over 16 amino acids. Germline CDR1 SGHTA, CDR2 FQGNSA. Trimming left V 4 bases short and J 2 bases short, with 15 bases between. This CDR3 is CASSSPGGPTYNEQFF. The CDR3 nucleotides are TGTGCCAGCAGCTCCCCGGGCGGGCCGACCTACAATGAGCAGTTCTTC.

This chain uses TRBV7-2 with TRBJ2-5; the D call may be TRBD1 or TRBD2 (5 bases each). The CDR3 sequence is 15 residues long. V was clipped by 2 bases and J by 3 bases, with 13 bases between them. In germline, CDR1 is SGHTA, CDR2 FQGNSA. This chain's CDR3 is CASSLYWGSEETQYF. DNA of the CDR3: TGTGCCAGCAGCTTATATTGGGGGTCAGAAGAGACCCAGTACTTC.

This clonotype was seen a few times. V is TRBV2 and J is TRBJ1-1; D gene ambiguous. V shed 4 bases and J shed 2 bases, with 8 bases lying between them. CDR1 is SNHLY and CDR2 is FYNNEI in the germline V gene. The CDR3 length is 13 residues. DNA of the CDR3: TGTGCCAGCAGTGGGTACGGAAACACTGAAGCTTTCTTT. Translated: CASSGYGNTEAFF.

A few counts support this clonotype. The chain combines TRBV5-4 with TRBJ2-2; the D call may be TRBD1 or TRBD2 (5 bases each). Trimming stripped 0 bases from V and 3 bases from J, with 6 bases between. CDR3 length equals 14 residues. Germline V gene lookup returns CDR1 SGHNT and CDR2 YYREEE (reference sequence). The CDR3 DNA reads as TGTGCCAGCAGCTTGGGGGACCACACCGGGGAGCTGTTTTTT. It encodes CASSLGDHTGELFF. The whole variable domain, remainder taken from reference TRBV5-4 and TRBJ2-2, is ETGVTQSPTHLIKTRGQQVTLRCSSQSGHNTVSWYQQALGQGPQFIFQYYREEENGRGNFPPRFSGLQFPNYSSELNVNALELDDSALYLCASSLGDHTGELFFGEGSRLTVL.

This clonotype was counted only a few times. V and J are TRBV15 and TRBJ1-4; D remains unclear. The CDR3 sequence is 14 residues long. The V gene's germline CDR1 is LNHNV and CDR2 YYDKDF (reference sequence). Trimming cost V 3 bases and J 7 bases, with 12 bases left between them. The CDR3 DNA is TGTGCCACCAGCAGCTGGCAAAGCGGTGAAAAACTGTTTTTT. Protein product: CATSSWQSGEKLFF.

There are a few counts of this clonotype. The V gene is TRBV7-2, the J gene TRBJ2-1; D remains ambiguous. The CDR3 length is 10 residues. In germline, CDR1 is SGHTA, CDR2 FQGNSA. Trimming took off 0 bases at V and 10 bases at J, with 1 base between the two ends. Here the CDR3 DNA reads TGTGCCAGCAGCTTAGCAGAGCAGTTCTTC. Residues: CASSLAEQFF.

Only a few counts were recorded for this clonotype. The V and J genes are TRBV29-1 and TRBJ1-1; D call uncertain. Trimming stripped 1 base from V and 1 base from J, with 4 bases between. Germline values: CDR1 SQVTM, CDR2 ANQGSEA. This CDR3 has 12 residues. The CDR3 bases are TGCAGCGTTGAAGGCGGGAACACTGAAGCTTTCTTT. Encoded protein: CSVEGGNTEAFF.

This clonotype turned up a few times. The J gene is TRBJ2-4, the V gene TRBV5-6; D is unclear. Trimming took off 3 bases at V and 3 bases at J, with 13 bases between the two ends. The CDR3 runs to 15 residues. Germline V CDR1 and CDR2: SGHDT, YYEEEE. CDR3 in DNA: TGTGCCAGCAGCTCCTTAAACCTGGACAAAAACATTCAGTACTTC. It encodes CASSSLNLDKNIQYF.

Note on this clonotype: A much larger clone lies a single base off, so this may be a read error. In DNA, the CDR3 is TGTGCCAGCAGCTTTACGAGGAACACTGAAGTTTTCTTT. As protein: CASSFTRNTEVFF. This rearrangement joins TRBV11-2 to TRBJ1-1; D is undetermined. The V gene's germline CDR1 is SGHAT and CDR2 FQNNGV. The CDR3 is made up of 13 amino acids. The full variable domain, in which reference TRBV11-2 and TRBJ1-1 provide the parts outside the CDR3, is EAGVAQSPRYKIIEKRQSVAFWCNPISGHATLYWYQQILGQGPKLLIQFQNNGVVDDSQLPKDRFSAERLKGVDSTLKIQPAKLEDSAVYLCASSFTRNTEVFFGQGTRLTVV.